This TCR beta chain was found in a study of blood T cells in healthy people across ages. A second PCR of 7 to 11 cycles used a sample-barcoded 5' primer and a J-beta primer mix. In TCRdb, the 5' RACE reads were re-called with MiXCR into one record per CDR3 protein. The repertoire holds 650,000 to 800,000 distinct CDR3 sequences, with around 43% as singletons. V gave up 4 bases and J gave up 4 bases, with 9 bases separating them. Germline CDR1 and CDR2: SGHRS and YFSETQ. The CDR3 is made up of 13 amino acids. The sample holds many counts of this clonotype. The TCR originated in a man in his 60s in good health. V and J are TRBV5-1 and TRBJ2-1; D not certain. Sequencing was performed on blood. CDR3 bases: TGCGCCAGCAGCCTCGACACTTACAATGAGCAGTTCTTC. This sequence encodes CASSLDTYNEQFF.